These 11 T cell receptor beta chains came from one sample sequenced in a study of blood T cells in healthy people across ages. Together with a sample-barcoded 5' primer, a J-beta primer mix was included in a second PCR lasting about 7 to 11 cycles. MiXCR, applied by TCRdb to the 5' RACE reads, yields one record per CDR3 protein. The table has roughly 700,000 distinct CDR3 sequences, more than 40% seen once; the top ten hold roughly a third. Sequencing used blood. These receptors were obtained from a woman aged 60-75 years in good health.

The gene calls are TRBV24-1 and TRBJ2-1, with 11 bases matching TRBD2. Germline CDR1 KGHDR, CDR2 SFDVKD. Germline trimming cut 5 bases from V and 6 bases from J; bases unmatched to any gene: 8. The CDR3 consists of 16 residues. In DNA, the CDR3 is TGTGCCACCAGTGGGCCACTAGCGGGAGTCTCCAATGAGCAGTTCTTC. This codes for CATSGPLAGVSNEQFF.

CDR3 nucleotides: TGTGCCAGCAGCGTATCAGGTGAAAAACTGTTTTTT. Translating it yields CASSVSGEKLFF. V is TRBV9 and J is TRBJ1-4; D not resolved. Trimming took off 1 base at V and 7 bases at J, with 5 bases between the two ends. CDR1 SGDLS and CDR2 YYNGEE come from the germline V gene. The CDR3 is 12 residues long.

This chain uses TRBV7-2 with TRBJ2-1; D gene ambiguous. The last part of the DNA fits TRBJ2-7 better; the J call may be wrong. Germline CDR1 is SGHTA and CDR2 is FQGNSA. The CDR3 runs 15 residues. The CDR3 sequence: CASSLQVVSYNEQYF. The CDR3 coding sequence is TGTGCCAGCAGCCTACAAGTCGTCTCCTACAATGAGCAGTACTTC.

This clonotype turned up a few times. The CDR3 DNA follows: TGCAGCGTTGTTGGGACAGGCGAGGACATTAACTATGGCTACACCTTC. Its translation is CSVVGTGEDINYGYTF. The rearrangement uses TRBV29-1 and TRBJ1-2; the match to TRBD1 covers 8 bases. Germline-derived CDR1 and CDR2 are SQVTM and ANQGSEA. The CDR3 spans 16 residues. The junction had 11 bases not matched to a gene; V was cut back by 4 bases and J by 1 base.

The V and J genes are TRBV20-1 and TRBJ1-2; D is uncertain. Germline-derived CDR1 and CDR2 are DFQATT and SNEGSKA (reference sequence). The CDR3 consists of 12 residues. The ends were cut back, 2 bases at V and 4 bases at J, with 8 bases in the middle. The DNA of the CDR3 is TGCAGTGCTAGACCCCACGGCTATGGCTACACCTTC. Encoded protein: CSARPHGYGYTF.

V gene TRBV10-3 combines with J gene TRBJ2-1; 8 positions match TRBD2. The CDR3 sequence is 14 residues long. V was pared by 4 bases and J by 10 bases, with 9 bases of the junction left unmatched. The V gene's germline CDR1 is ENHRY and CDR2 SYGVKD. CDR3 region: CAISVTSGSYEQFF. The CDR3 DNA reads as TGTGCCATCAGTGTAACTAGCGGCTCCTACGAGCAGTTCTTC.

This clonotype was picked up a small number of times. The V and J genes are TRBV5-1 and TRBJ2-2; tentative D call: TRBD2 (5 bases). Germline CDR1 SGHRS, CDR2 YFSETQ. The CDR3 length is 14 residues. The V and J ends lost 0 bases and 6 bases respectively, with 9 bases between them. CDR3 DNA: TGCGCCAGCAGCTTGGCGGGGATTGCCGGGGAGCTGTTTTTT. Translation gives CASSLAGIAGELFF.

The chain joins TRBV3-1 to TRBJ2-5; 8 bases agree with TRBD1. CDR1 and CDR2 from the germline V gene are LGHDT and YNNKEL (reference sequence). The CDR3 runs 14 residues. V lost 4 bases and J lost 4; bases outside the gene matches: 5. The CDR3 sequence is CASSRDRGPETQYF. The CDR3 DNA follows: TGTGCCAGCAGCCGTGACAGGGGTCCAGAGACCCAGTACTTC.

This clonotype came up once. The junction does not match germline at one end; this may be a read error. The CDR3 reads CVSSFILAGREAQYF. The DNA for the CDR3 is TGTGTCAGCAGCTTTATCCTAGCGGGACGAGAGGCCCAGTACTTC. This chain connects TRBV7-9 to TRBJ2-7; 9 nucleotides agree with TRBD2. The CDR3 has 15 residues. Germline V gene lookup returns CDR1 SEHNR and CDR2 FQNEAQ (reference sequence).

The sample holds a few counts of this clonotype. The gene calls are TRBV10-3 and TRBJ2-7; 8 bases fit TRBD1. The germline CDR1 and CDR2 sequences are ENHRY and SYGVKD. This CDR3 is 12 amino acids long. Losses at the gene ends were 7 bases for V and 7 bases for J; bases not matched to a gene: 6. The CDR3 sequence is CAITTGVNEQYF. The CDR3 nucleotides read TGTGCCATCACGACAGGGGTCAATGAGCAGTACTTC.

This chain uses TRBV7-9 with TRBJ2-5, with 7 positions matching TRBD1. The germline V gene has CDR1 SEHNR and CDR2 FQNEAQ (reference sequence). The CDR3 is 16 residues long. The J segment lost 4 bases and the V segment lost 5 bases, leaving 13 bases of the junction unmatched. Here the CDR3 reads CASSPRQGSGTETQYF. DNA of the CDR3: TGTGCCAGCAGCCCTCGACAGGGTTCAGGGACAGAGACCCAGTACTTC.